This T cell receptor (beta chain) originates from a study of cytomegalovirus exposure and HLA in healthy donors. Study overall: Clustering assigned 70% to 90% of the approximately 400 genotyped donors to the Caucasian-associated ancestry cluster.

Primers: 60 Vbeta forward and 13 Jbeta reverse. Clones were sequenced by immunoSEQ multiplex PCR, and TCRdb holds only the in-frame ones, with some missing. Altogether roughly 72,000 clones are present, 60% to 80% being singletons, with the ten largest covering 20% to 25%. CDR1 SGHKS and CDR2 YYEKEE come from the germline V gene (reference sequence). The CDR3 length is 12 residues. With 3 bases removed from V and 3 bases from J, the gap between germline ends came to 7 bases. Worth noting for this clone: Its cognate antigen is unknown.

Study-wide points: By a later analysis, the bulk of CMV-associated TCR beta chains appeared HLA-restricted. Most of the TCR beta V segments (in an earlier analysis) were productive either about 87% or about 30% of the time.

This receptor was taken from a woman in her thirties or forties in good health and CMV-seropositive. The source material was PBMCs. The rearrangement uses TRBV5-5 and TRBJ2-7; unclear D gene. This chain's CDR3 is CASSSGLYEQYF. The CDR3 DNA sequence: TGTGCCAGCAGCTCGGGTCTCTACGAGCAGTACTTC.